These 9 T cell receptor beta chains share one sample of origin, sequenced in a study of blood T cell repertoires in COVID-19. TCRdb's copy holds only in-frame clones and misses some; the assay was immunoSEQ multiplex PCR. Among about 180,000 clones listed, around 87% were seen once. The specimen was peripheral blood. The receptors were sampled from an older woman with COVID-19, enrolled during active disease.

The V gene is TRBV3-1 (or the pseudogene TRBV3-2), the J gene TRBJ2-1; 10 bases are shared with TRBD2. V gave up 6 bases and J gave up 8 bases; unmatched junction bases: 10. CDR3 length: 15 amino acids. Germline V CDR1 and CDR2: LGHDT, YNNKEL (reference sequence). In DNA form, the CDR3 reads TGTGCCAGCAGTAAGAGCGGGAGGGCCTCTTATGAGCAGTTCTTC. This gives the protein CASSKSGRASYEQFF.

The V gene is TRBV7-3, the J gene TRBJ2-1, with TRBD2 identical over 9 bases. The CDR3 is 15 residues long. Per the germline V gene, CDR1 is SGHTA and CDR2 is FQGTGA. V gave up 5 bases and J gave up 2 bases; unmatched junction bases: 4. The CDR3 DNA sequence: TGTGCCAGCAGCGTGGTAGCGGGAGCCTACAATGAGCAGTTCTTC. The encoded protein is CASSVVAGAYNEQFF.

This chain uses TRBV28 with TRBJ1-3, with no clear D. The CDR3 is made up of 15 amino acids. V lost 3 bases and J lost 2, with 11 bases in between. Germline CDR1 reads MDHEN; CDR2 reads SYDVKM. The CDR3: CASSFPRGTGNTIYF. Written as DNA, the CDR3 is TGTGCCAGCAGTTTCCCCCGCGGGACTGGAAACACCATATATTTT.

This clone appeared once. The rearrangement joins TRBV25-1 to TRBJ1-2, with a weak D call TRBD1 (5 bases). The CDR3 sequence is 13 residues long. Germline CDR1 MGHDK, CDR2 SYGVNS. V was trimmed by 3 bases and J by 8 bases, leaving 13 bases between them. CDR3 region: CASSEGTNWGYTF. The CDR3 nucleotides read TGTGCCAGCAGTGAGGGGACTAACTGGGGCTACACCTTC.

This chain connects TRBV9 to TRBJ2-1; 11 bases are a match to TRBD2. V trimming: 1 base; J trimming: 5 bases; junction bases outside the gene matches: 5. This CDR3 comprises 16 residues. Per germline, CDR1 SGDLS and CDR2 YYNGEE. The CDR3 sequence: CASSVQLAGVHNEQFF. CDR3 DNA: TGTGCCAGCAGCGTACAACTAGCGGGAGTCCACAATGAGCAGTTCTTC.

This clone was seen only once. This chain uses TRBV4-2 with TRBJ2-1; TRBD2 might be the D (6 bases). V lost 2 bases and J lost 4, with 12 bases in between. Germline values: CDR1 LGHNA, CDR2 YNFKEQ. The CDR3 runs to 15 residues. DNA for the CDR3: TGTGCCAGCAGCCAATTGTTAGCGGAGTACAATGAGCAGTTCTTC. The encoded protein is CASSQLLAEYNEQFF.

The chain combines TRBV10-3 with TRBJ2-5; D is possibly TRBD2 (5 bases). From germline, CDR1 is ENHRY and CDR2 SYGVKD. V was trimmed by 3 bases and J by 5 bases, leaving 13 bases between them. The CDR3 has 14 residues. The DNA of the CDR3 is TGTGCCATCAGTGACGGGAAGGGCAGGGAGACCCAGTACTTC. Translating it yields CAISDGKGRETQYF.

The J gene is TRBJ1-4, the V gene TRBV10-3; possible D gene TRBD1, 6 bases. Trimming removed 9 bases at V and 4 bases at J, with 12 bases between. The CDR3 is made up of 13 amino acids. Germline V lookup: CDR1 ENHRY, CDR2 SYGVKD. The CDR3 spells CAIGGGLNEKLFF. In nucleotides, the CDR3 is TGTGCCATAGGGGGGGGACTTAATGAAAAACTGTTTTTT.

V usage is TRBV6-5 and J usage is TRBJ2-7, with 9 bases fitting TRBD1. CDR1 is MNHEY, CDR2 SVGAGI, per germline. J gave up 0 bases and V 7 bases, and 7 bases lay outside the gene matches. CDR3 length equals 15 residues. The CDR3 region has the DNA TGTGCCAGCATGAGAACAGGGGGCCCCTCCTACGAGCAGTACTTC. Protein sequence: CASMRTGGPSYEQYF.